This TCR beta chain was sequenced for a study of blood T cell repertoires in COVID-19. Study-wide background: Acute-phase and convalescent COVID-19 samples originated in the United States, Italy and Spain. Sample material is recorded as cDNA or gDNA derived from T cells, B-cell-depleted T cells, or PBMCs.

V was shortened by 3 bases and J by 4 bases, with 8 bases between the two germline ends. The CDR3 spans 12 residues. Germline V gene sequence: CDR1 GTSNPN, CDR2 SVGIG (reference sequence). Per the study methods: How many nucleated cells were present was estimated from reference gene primer amplification. Produced via immunoSEQ multiplex PCR; TCRdb's table is partial and in-frame only. The DNA gave D and trimming, while V, J and clone size come from that table. In the table there are under 250,000 clones, 80% to 85% of which are singletons. This chain uses TRBV30 with TRBJ2-3, with D perhaps matching TRBD2 (6 bases). The source of this sequence is a middle-aged man with acute or convalescent COVID-19. Sequencing input: peripheral blood. CDR3 nucleotide sequence: TGTGCCTGGAGGGAGGGTCCAGATACGCAGTATTTT. Translated: CAWREGPDTQYF.